One and the same sample provided the 27 T cell receptor beta chains below, sequenced in a study of T cells in Graves' hyperthyroidism and ophthalmopathy. TCR beta CDR3 sequences were amplified from RNA transcripts. HTBI primers were employed in a first-round RT-PCR of the TCR CDR3. TCRdb called the multiplex PCR reads again in MiXCR, with one record for every CDR3 protein. This sample has approximately 590,000 distinct CDR3 sequences, with 46% found just once. The specimen sequenced was peripheral blood or thyroid tissue (not recorded which). These receptors came from a woman between 18 and 30 years old with Graves' hyperthyroidism.

The J gene is TRBJ2-7, the V gene TRBV20-1; unclear D gene. In germline, CDR1 is DFQATT, CDR2 SNEGSKA (reference sequence). V lost 3 bases, J lost 3 bases, and 12 bases lay in between. The CDR3 is 13 amino acids. The CDR3 bases are TGCAGTGCTAGGGGTTACCACTACTACGAGCAGTACTTC. It translates to CSARGYHYYEQYF.

About this clonotype itself: This may be a read error: a much more frequent sequence differs by one nucleotide. Given the absence of the conserved phenylalanine or tryptophan at the CDR3 end, a read error is likely. V gene TRBV7-2 combines with J gene TRBJ1-2, with a tentative D call TRBD1 (6 bases). From germline, CDR1 is SGHTA and CDR2 FQGNSA. V was trimmed by 5 bases and J by 4 bases, leaving 17 bases between them. The CDR3 is 15 residues long. The CDR3 nucleotides are TGTGCCAGCAGCGAGCTAGCAGGGGACTTCTATGGCTACACCCTC. Translated: CASSELAGDFYGYTL.

This clonotype was observed a few times. This CDR3 reads CATSLEGRNTGELFF. The DNA for the CDR3 is TGTGCCACCTCATTGGAGGGGCGAAACACCGGGGAGCTGTTTTTT. The chain employs TRBV2 and TRBJ2-2; D possibly corresponds to TRBD2 (6 bases). Germline loops: CDR1 SNHLY, CDR2 FYNNEI. Trimming left V 10 bases short and J 2 bases short, with 17 bases between. This CDR3 is 15 amino acids long.

The rearrangement links TRBV4-2 to TRBJ1-2, with D unclear. V lost 0 bases to trimming and J lost 14 bases, with 10 bases between them. The CDR3 length is 11 residues. The germline CDR1 and CDR2 sequences are LGHNA and YNFKEQ. In DNA form, the CDR3 reads TGTGCCAGCAGCCAAGACAGGTCCTCTACCTTC. Translation: CASSQDRSSTF.

The genes are TRBV7-2 and TRBJ2-5; unclear D gene. The V end lost 5 bases, the J end lost 5 bases, and 6 bases lay between the germline ends. Germline CDR1 reads SGHTA; CDR2 reads FQGNSA. The CDR3 extends over 11 amino acids. In DNA form, the CDR3 reads TGTGCCAGCAGCACTTCGGAGACCCAGTACTTC. It yields the protein CASSTSETQYF.

This clonotype was seen more than once but under ten times. This chain links TRBV4-1 with TRBJ1-4; D unclear. Per the germline V gene, CDR1 is MGHRA and CDR2 is YSYEKL. V dropped 5 bases and J dropped 6 bases, with 10 bases sitting between them. The CDR3 consists of 13 residues. CDR3 nucleotides: TGCGCCAGCAGCTTTGGTAACCATGAAAAACTGTTTTTT. Translated, it gives CASSFGNHEKLFF.

This chain joins TRBV11-2 and TRBJ1-5; D gene unclear. Germline V gene data show CDR1 as SGHAT and CDR2 as FQNNGV. V was trimmed by 1 base and J by 6 bases, leaving 7 bases between them. The CDR3 is 13 residues long. DNA for the CDR3: TGTGCCAGCAGCTTAGTTGAGGGTCAGCCCCAGCATTTT. The encoded protein is CASSLVEGQPQHF.

This chain uses TRBV2 with TRBJ1-3, with a possible D match to TRBD1 (5 bases). This CDR3 is 16 amino acids long. V gave up 5 bases and J gave up 4 bases, with 18 bases separating them. Germline CDR1 SNHLY, CDR2 FYNNEI. This CDR3 reads CASSSPGTLSGNTIYF. In DNA form, the CDR3 reads TGTGCCAGCAGTTCCCCCGGGACCCTTTCCGGAAACACCATATATTTT.

This chain connects TRBV12-3 or TRBV12-4 to TRBJ2-5, with no clear D. V was clipped by 6 bases and J by 7 bases, with 12 bases between them. The CDR3 is 12 amino acids. CDR3 in DNA: TGTGCCAGCAGCCAAGATGGGCGGACCCAGTACTTC. This codes for CASSQDGRTQYF.

Remarks on this clonotype: The junction and the germline gene differ at one end; a read error may be behind it. CDR3 nucleotide sequence: TGCGCCAGCACCTGGCAGGGGCTACGGAATTCACCCCTCCACTTT. Residues: CASTWQGLRNSPLHF. The genes are TRBV3-1 and TRBJ1-6, with D possibly matching TRBD1 (6 bases). Per germline, CDR1 LGHDT and CDR2 YNNKEL (reference sequence). The CDR3 covers 15 residues.

Points on this clonotype: The junction departs from germline at one end; a sequencing error may be responsible. The gene calls are TRBV7-8 and TRBJ2-7; D is possibly TRBD1 (5 bases). Germline CDR1 is SGHVS and CDR2 is FQNEAQ. The CDR3 is 12 amino acids. The CDR3 loop reads CASSSSNRLVGF. CDR3 nucleotides: TGTGCCAGCAGCTCATCGAACAGGCTCGTGGGCTTC.

The rearrangement joins TRBV7-2 to TRBJ2-5, with 11 nucleotides matching TRBD1. V lost 5 bases, J lost 5 bases, and 7 bases stayed unmatched. The CDR3 runs 15 residues. Germline V CDR1 and CDR2: SGHTA, FQGNSA. The CDR3 sequence: CASSTGQGVDETQYF. CDR3 in DNA: TGTGCCAGCAGCACGGGACAGGGGGTCGACGAGACCCAGTACTTC.

V usage is TRBV2 and J usage is TRBJ1-1; TRBD1 is a possible D gene (5 bases). CDR3 size: 16 residues. The germline V gene has CDR1 SNHLY and CDR2 FYNNEI. The V end was cut by 5 bases, the J end by 6 bases, with 22 bases between. CDR3 protein: CASSPNREPRDSEAFF. In DNA, the CDR3 is TGTGCCAGCAGTCCCAACCGGGAACCTAGGGACTCTGAAGCTTTCTTT.

CDR3 DNA: TGTGCCAGCAGTGACGGAGAGGGGGGATCCCCCCTCCACTTT. Its translation: CASSDGEGGSPLHF. The chain is built from TRBV2 and TRBJ1-6; tentative D call: TRBD1 (6 bases). CDR1 is SNHLY, CDR2 FYNNEI, per germline. Between the trimmed V and J ends, which lost 3 bases and 13 bases, there was a span of 16 bases. The CDR3 spans 14 residues.

The V gene is TRBV7-2, the J gene TRBJ2-7, with D possibly TRBD2 on 5 matching bases. Trimming took 5 bases from V and 2 from J, leaving 13 bases between them. The CDR3 spans 14 residues. Germline loops: CDR1 SGHTA, CDR2 FQGNSA. The CDR3 loop reads CASSVGNPAYEQYF. The CDR3 DNA is TGTGCCAGCAGCGTCGGGAATCCCGCCTACGAGCAGTACTTC. Full variable domain (remainder filled in from reference TRBV7-2 and TRBJ2-7): GAGVSQSPSNKVTEKGKDVELRCDPISGHTALYWYRQSLGQGLEFLIYFQGNSAPDKSGLPSDRFSAERTGGSVSTLTIQRTQQEDSAVYLCASSVGNPAYEQYFGPGTRLTVT.

This clonotype was recorded a few times. This chain joins TRBV12-3 or TRBV12-4 and TRBJ2-5; 11 positions agree with TRBD2. The length of the CDR3 is 16 residues. The V segment lost 5 bases and the J segment 10 bases; nucleotides outside the gene matches: 15. CDR3 DNA: TGTGCCAGCAGTGCGTCCGGGACTAGCGGCCGGGTCATCCAGTACTTC. As protein: CASSASGTSGRVIQYF.

Only one count was recorded for this clonotype. The genes are TRBV2 and TRBJ2-7, with TRBD2 identical over 12 bases. V shed 6 bases and J 6 bases; nucleotides not matched to a gene: 9. The CDR3 extends over 15 amino acids. Germline CDR1 SNHLY, CDR2 FYNNEI. The DNA for the CDR3 is TGTGCCAGCAGATGGTCTAGCGGGAGGGGATTCGAGCAGTACTTC. Its protein is CASRWSSGRGFEQYF.

This clonotype occurred many times. The J gene is TRBJ2-7, the V gene TRBV29-1; D is possibly TRBD1 or TRBD2 (5 bases each). The germline gives CDR1 SQVTM, CDR2 ANQGSEA. CDR3 size: 13 residues. Between the trimmed V and J ends, which lost 5 bases and 7 bases, there was a span of 18 bases. The CDR3 here is CSVFGTDLQEQYF. For the CDR3, the DNA is TGCAGCGTTTTTGGGACGGACCTACAAGAGCAGTACTTC.

The rearrangement joins TRBV5-1 to TRBJ1-2, with D possibly being TRBD1 (5 bases). The germline V gene has CDR1 SGHRS and CDR2 YFSETQ. Trimming pared 1 base from V and 3 bases from J, leaving 10 bases between. The CDR3 sequence is 14 residues long. CDR3 loop: CASSLSGLDYGYTF. The CDR3 bases are TGCGCCAGCAGCTTGTCAGGGCTCGACTATGGCTACACCTTC.

This clonotype has at least ten counts. The J gene is TRBJ2-5, the V gene TRBV2; 9 nucleotides align to TRBD2. Germline CDR1 SNHLY, CDR2 FYNNEI. The CDR3 is made up of 14 amino acids. Unmatched junction bases numbered 6, after V lost 5 bases and J lost 5 bases. Here the CDR3 DNA reads TGTGCCAGCAGTCTTAGCGGGAGTTCGGAGACCCAGTACTTC. This translates into CASSLSGSSETQYF.

This clonotype was seen many times. The DNA for the CDR3 is TGTGCCGGGGACACAGGGAACTCGGGCTACACCTTC. Translated, it gives CAGDTGNSGYTF. The genes are TRBV2 and TRBJ1-2; maybe TRBD1 (6 bases). The germline CDR1 and CDR2 sequences are SNHLY and FYNNEI. The CDR3 contains 12 residues. Trimming took off 11 bases at V and 8 bases at J, with 18 bases between the two ends.

The chain combines TRBV2 with TRBJ1-6; TRBD1 is a possible D gene (5 bases). CDR3 size: 16 residues. Germline loops: CDR1 SNHLY, CDR2 FYNNEI. Trimming left V 6 bases short and J 9 bases short, with 21 bases between. CDR3 in amino acids: CASSLDYGGAPSPLHF. CDR3 nucleotides: TGTGCCAGCAGCCTAGATTATGGAGGGGCGCCTTCACCCCTCCACTTT.

The chain combines TRBV20-1 with TRBJ2-7; no firm D call. The CDR3 covers 13 residues. Germline V gene lookup returns CDR1 DFQATT and CDR2 SNEGSKA (reference sequence). V lost 0 bases to trimming and J lost 5 bases, with 11 bases between them. The CDR3: CSARDRPEDEQYF. CDR3 in DNA: TGCAGTGCTAGAGATCGCCCAGAGGACGAGCAGTACTTC.

This clonotype was seen at least ten times. The rearrangement uses TRBV9 and TRBJ1-1; D is possibly TRBD1 (5 bases). CDR1 SGDLS and CDR2 YYNGEE come from the germline V gene. The CDR3 consists of 12 residues. The V end lost 4 bases, the J end lost 4 bases, and 8 bases lay between the germline ends. CDR3 region: CASSQGSTEAFF. Here the CDR3 DNA reads TGTGCCAGCAGCCAGGGAAGCACTGAAGCTTTCTTT. The whole variable domain, remainder taken from reference TRBV9 and TRBJ1-1, is DSGVTQTPKHLITATGQRVTLRCSPRSGDLSVYWYQQSLDQGLQFLIQYYNGEERAKGNILERFSAQQFPDLHSELNLSSLELGDSALYFCASSQGSTEAFFGQGTRLTVV.

This chain uses TRBV7-2 with TRBJ2-7; the D gene is possibly TRBD2 (6 bases). The CDR3 has 14 amino acids. Germline CDR1 reads SGHTA; CDR2 reads FQGNSA. Between the trimmed V and J ends, which lost 9 bases and 0 bases, there was a span of 15 bases. CDR3 amino acids: CASLLGGTSYEQYF. For the CDR3, the DNA is TGTGCCAGTCTGTTGGGCGGGACCTCCTACGAGCAGTACTTC.

This clonotype was picked up a small number of times. The rearrangement uses TRBV9 and TRBJ2-5, with a possible D match to TRBD2 (5 bases). Germline assignment: CDR1 SGDLS and CDR2 YYNGEE. This CDR3 has 12 amino acids. V was trimmed by 4 bases and J by 7 bases, leaving 11 bases between them. CDR3 sequence reads: CASSPPGGTQYF. The CDR3, as DNA: TGTGCCAGCAGCCCCCCCGGAGGGACCCAGTACTTC.

This clonotype showed up many times. The chain combines TRBV9 with TRBJ1-5, with D unresolved. Germline CDR1 reads SGDLS; CDR2 reads YYNGEE. The germline V and J ends were trimmed by 2 bases and 0 bases, with 3 bases remaining between them. The CDR3 has 13 residues. CDR3 DNA sequence: TGTGCCAGCAGCGTTTATAGCAATCAGCCCCAGCATTTT. This codes for CASSVYSNQPQHF.